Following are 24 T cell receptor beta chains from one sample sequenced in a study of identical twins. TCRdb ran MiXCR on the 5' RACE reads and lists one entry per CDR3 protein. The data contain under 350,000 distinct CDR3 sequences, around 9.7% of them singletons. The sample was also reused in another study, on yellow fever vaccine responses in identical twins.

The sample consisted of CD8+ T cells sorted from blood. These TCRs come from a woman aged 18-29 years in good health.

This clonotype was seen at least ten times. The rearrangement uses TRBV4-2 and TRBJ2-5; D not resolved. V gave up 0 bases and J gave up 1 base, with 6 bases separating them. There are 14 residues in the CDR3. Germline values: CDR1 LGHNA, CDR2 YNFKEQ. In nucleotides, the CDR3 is TGTGCCAGCAGCCAAGAGGTCCTCCAAGAGACCCAGTACTTC. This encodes CASSQEVLQETQYF.

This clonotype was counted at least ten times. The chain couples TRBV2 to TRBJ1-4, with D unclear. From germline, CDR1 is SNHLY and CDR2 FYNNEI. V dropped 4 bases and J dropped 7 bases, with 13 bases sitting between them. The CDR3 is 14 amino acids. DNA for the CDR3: TGTGCCAGCAGTGTGGACCCCCCGTCTGAAAAACTGTTTTTT. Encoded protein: CASSVDPPSEKLFF.

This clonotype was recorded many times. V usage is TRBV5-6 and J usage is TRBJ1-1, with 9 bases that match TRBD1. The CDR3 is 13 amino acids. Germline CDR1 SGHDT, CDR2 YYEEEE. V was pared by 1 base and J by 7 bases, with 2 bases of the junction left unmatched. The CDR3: CASSLRQGVEAFF. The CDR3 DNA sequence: TGTGCCAGCAGCTTGAGACAGGGGGTTGAAGCTTTCTTT. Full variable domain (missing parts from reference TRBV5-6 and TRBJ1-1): DAGVTQSPTHLIKTRGQQVTLRCSPKSGHDTVSWYQQALGQGPQFIFQYYEEEERQRGNFPDRFSGHQFPNYSSELNVNALLLGDSALYLCASSLRQGVEAFFGQGTRLTVV.

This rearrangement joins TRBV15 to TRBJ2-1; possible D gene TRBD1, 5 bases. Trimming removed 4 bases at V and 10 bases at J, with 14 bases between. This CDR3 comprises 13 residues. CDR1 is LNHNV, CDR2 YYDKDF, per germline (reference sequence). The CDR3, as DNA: TGTGCCACCAGCATAAAGACAGCCCGAGAGCAGTTCTTC. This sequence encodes CATSIKTAREQFF.

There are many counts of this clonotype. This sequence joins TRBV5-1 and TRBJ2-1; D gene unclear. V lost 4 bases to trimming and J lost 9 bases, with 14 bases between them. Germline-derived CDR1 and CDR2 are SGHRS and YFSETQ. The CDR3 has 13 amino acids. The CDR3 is CASSTSPYGEQFF. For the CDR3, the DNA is TGCGCCAGCAGCACCTCACCTTATGGTGAGCAGTTCTTC.

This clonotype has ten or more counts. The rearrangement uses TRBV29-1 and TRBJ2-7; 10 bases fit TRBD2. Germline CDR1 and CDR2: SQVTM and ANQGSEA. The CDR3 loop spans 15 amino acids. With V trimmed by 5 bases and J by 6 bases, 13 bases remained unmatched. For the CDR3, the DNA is TGCAGCGTTAAGCCCGGGACTAGCGAGCCGGGCGAGCAGTACTTC. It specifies CSVKPGTSEPGEQYF.

The CDR3 sequence is CASSLAARVGQPQHF. The CDR3 nucleotides read TGTGCCAGCAGCTTGGCTGCCAGGGTCGGTCAGCCCCAGCATTTT. J is TRBJ1-5 and V is TRBV5-6; D is possibly TRBD1 (5 bases). The CDR3 runs to 15 residues. Between the trimmed V and J ends, which lost 0 bases and 6 bases, there was a span of 13 bases. Looked up from germline, CDR1 is SGHDT and CDR2 is YYEEEE.

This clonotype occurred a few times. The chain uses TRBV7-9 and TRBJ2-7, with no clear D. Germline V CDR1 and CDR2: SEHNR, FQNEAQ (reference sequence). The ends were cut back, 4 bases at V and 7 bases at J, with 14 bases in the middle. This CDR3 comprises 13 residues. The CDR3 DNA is TGTGCCAGCAGCTCCCCCATCACTGGGGAGCAGTACTTC. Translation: CASSSPITGEQYF.

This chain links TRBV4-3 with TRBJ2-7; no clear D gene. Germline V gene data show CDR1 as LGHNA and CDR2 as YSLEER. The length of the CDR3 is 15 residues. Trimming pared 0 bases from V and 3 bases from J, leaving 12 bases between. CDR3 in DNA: TGCGCCAGCAGCCAAGATAGCAGCGCAATCTACGAGCAGTACTTC. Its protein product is CASSQDSSAIYEQYF.

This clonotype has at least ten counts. CDR3 DNA sequence: TGTGCCACCAGCGGAGCCTACGAGCAGTACTTC. As protein: CATSGAYEQYF. This chain joins TRBV15 and TRBJ2-7; no clear D gene. Per the germline V gene, CDR1 is LNHNV and CDR2 is YYDKDF (reference sequence). The ends were cut back, 5 bases at V and 2 bases at J, with 4 bases in the middle. The CDR3 contains 11 residues.

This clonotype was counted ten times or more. The CDR3 spells CASSSRDRGYNEQFF. In DNA, the CDR3 is TGTGCCAGCAGTTCCCGGGACAGGGGGTACAATGAGCAGTTCTTC. This chain links TRBV27 with TRBJ2-1, with 11 bases lining up with TRBD1. CDR1 is MNHEY and CDR2 is SMNVEV in the germline V gene (reference sequence). Trimming took 4 bases from V and 4 from J; bases not matched to a gene: 3. The CDR3 loop spans 15 amino acids.

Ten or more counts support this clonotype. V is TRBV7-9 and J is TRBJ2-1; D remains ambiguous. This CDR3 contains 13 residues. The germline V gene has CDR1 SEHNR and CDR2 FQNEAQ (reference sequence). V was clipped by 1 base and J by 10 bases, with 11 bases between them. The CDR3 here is CASSLEANQEQFF. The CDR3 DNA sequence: TGTGCCAGCAGCTTAGAGGCAAATCAGGAGCAGTTCTTC.

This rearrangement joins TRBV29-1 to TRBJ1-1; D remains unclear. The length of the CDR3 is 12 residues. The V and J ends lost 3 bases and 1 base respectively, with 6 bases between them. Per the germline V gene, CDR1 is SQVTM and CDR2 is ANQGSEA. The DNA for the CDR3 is TGCAGCGTTGAGAGCGAGAACACTGAAGCTTTCTTT. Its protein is CSVESENTEAFF.

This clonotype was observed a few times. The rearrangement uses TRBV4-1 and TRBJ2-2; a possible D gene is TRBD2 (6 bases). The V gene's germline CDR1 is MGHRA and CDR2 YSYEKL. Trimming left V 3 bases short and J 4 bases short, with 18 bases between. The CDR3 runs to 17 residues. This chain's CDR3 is CASSHNPGLSVTGELFF. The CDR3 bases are TGCGCCAGCAGCCACAACCCGGGACTCTCGGTCACCGGGGAGCTGTTTTTT.

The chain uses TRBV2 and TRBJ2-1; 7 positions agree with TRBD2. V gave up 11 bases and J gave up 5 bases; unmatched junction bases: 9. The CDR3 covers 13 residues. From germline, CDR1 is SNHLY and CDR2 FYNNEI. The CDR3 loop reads CAVIGGRDNEQFF. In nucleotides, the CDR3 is TGTGCCGTCATTGGCGGGAGAGACAATGAGCAGTTCTTC.

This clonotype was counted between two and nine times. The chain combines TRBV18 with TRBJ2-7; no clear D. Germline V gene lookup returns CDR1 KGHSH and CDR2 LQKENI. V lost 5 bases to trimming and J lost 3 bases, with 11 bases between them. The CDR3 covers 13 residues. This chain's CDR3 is CASSVPTHYEQYF. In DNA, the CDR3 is TGTGCCAGCTCAGTCCCGACACACTACGAGCAGTACTTC.

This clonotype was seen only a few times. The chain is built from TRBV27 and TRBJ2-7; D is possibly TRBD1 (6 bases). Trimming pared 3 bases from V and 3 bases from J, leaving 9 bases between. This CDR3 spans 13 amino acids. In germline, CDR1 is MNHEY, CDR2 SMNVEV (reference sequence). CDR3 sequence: CASSLDSNYEQYF. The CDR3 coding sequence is TGTGCCAGCAGTTTGGACAGTAACTACGAGCAGTACTTC.

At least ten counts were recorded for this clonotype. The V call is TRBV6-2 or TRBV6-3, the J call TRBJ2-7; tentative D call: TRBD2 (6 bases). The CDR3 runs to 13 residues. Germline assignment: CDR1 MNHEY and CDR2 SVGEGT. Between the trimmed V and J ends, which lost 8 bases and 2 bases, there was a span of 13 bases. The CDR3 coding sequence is TGTGCCAGCTCCGCGGGACTCACCTACGAGCAGTACTTC. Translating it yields CASSAGLTYEQYF.

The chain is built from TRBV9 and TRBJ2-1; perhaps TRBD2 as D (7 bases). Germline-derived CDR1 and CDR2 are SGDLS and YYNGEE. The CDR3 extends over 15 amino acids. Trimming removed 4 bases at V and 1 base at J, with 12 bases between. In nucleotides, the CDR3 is TGTGCCAGCAGCTCGGGGGGCAGGTCCTACAATGAGCAGTTCTTC. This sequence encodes CASSSGGRSYNEQFF.

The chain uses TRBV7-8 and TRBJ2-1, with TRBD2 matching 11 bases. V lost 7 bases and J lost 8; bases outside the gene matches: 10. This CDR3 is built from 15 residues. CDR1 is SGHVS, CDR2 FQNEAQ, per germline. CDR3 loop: CASIRTSGSWDEQFF. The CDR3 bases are TGTGCCAGCATCCGTACTAGCGGGAGTTGGGATGAGCAGTTCTTC.

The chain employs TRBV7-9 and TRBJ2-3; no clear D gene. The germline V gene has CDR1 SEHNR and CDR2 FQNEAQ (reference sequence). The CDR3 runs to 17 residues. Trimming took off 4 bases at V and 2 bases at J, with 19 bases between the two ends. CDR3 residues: CASSWPRRNTITDTQYF. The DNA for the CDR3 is TGTGCCAGCAGCTGGCCCCGCAGGAATACTATCACAGATACGCAGTATTTT.

The CDR3 loop is CSGYSYSYNEQFF. CDR3 in DNA: TGCAGCGGATACTCATATTCCTACAATGAGCAGTTCTTC. V gene TRBV29-1 combines with J gene TRBJ2-1; the D is unclear. Germline loops: CDR1 SQVTM, CDR2 ANQGSEA. CDR3 length: 13 residues. Trimming left V 7 bases short and J 1 base short, with 11 bases between.

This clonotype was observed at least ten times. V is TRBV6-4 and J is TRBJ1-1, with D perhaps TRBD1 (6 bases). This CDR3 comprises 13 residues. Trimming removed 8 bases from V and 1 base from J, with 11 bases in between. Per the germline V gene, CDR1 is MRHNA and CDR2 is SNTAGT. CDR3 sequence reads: CASATGSNTEAFF. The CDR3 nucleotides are TGTGCCAGCGCTACAGGGTCGAACACTGAAGCTTTCTTT.

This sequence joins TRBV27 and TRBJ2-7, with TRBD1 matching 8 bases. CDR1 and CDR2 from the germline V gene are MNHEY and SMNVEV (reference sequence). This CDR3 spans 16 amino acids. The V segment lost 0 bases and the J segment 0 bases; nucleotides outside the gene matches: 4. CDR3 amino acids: CASSLSGTGFSYEQYF. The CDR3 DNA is TGTGCCAGCAGTTTATCCGGGACAGGCTTCTCCTACGAGCAGTACTTC.